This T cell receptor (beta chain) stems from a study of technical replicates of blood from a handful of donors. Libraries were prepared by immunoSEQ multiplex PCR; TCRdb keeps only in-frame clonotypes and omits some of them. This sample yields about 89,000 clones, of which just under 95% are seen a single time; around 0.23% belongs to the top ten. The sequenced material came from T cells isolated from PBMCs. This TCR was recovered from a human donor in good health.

CDR3 in amino acids: CASKKGTVSSNQPQHF. In DNA form, the CDR3 reads TGTGCCAGCAAAAAAGGGACAGTTAGTAGCAATCAGCCCCAGCATTTT. The chain couples TRBV19 to TRBJ1-5; 7 nucleotides match TRBD1. V was pared by 9 bases and J by 0 bases, with 11 bases of the junction left unmatched. Germline V gene lookup returns CDR1 LNHDA and CDR2 SQIVND (reference sequence). This CDR3 has 16 residues.